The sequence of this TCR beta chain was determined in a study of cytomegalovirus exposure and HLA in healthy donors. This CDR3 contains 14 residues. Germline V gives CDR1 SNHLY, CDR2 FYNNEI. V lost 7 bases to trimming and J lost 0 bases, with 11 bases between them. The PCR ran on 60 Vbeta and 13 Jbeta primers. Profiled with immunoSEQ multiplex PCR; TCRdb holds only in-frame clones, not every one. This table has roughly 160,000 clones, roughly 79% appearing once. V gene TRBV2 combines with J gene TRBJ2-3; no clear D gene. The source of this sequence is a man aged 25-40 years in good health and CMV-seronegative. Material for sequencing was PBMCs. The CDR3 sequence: CASKLDTSTDTQYF. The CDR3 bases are TGTGCCAGCAAGTTAGACACTAGCACAGATACGCAGTATTTT.